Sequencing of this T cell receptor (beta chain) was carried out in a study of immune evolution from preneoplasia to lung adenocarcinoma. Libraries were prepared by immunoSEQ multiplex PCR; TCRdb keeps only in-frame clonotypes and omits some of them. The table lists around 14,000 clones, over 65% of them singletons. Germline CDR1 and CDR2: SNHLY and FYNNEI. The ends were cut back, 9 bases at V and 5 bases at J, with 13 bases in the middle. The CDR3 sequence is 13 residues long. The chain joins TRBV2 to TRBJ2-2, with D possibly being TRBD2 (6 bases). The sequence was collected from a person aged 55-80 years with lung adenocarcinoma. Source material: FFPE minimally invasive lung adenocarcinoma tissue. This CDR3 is CASNPGETGELFF. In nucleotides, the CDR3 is TGTGCCAGTAATCCGGGGGAAACCGGGGAGCTGTTTTTT.